This T cell receptor beta chain was recovered during a study of cytomegalovirus exposure and HLA in healthy donors. Study-level background: Unique TCRs from HLA-typed donors, 65 million to 85 million of them, were held in an early data release.

The CDR3 length is 17 residues. The germline V gene has CDR1 ENHRY and CDR2 SYGVKD. V lost 4 bases and J 0 bases, leaving 15 bases between the germline ends. About this clone itself: Its target is unknown.

Those who donated were healthy bone marrow donors. Study-level results: Reported findings show TCR beta sequences accurately forecast HLA-A and HLA-B alleles in most subjects.

Primers: 60 Vbeta forward and 13 Jbeta reverse. TCRdb keeps only in-frame clones here, not all; method: immunoSEQ multiplex PCR. Of around 150,000 clones listed, around three quarters were seen once; the top ten hold 1.5% to 2%. Input material: PBMCs. V usage is TRBV10-3 and J usage is TRBJ2-2, with a tentative D call TRBD1 (6 bases). This clonotype originated in a man aged 40-49 years in good health and CMV-seronegative. The CDR3 reads CAISATFRQANTGELFF. CDR3 nucleotides: TGTGCCATCAGTGCCACGTTCCGACAGGCGAACACCGGGGAGCTGTTTTTT.